The T cell receptor beta chain described here comes from a study of T cells expressing NK-cell markers. For the study at large: Repertoire data for TCR beta were derived from sorted T cells (CD3+CD56+NKG2C+, CD3+CD56+NKG2C- and CD3+CD56-NKG2C+). The study, taken as a whole, reports: In about 6 donors, dominant CD3+CD56+NKG2C+ clones formed roughly 1.0-7.5% of CD8+ cells.

With regard to this clonotype: Its antigen is still unknown.

Making the TCR beta cDNA relied on 5'RACE template switching with UMIs. TCRdb derives one entry per CDR3 protein from the 5' RACE reads, leaving out DNA. This table lists approximately 550,000 distinct CDR3 sequences. This receptor was taken from a man younger than 35 in good health. The sample consisted of blood T cells: a sorted CD56 or NKG2C T cell subset, CD4+ or CD8+ T cells, or bulk PBMC T cells (not recorded which).

This CDR3 reads CASSLALAGVDEQYF. The J gene is TRBJ2-7, the V gene TRBV13; TCRdb's D gene call, TRBD2, goes unchecked for lack of DNA. CDR1 PRHDT and CDR2 FYEKMQ come from the germline V gene (reference sequence). CDR3 length equals 15 residues.